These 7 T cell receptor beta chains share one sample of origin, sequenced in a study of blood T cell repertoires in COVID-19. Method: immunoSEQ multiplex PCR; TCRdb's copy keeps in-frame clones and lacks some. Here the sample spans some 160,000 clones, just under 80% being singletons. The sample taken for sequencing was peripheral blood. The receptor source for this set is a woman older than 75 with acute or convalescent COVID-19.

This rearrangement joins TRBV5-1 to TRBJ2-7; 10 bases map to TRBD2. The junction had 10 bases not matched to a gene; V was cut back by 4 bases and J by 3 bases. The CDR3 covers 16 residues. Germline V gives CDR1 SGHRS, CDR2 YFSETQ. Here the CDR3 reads CASSLGDSGGNYEQYF. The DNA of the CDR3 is TGCGCCAGCAGCCTTGGGGATAGCGGGGGGAACTACGAGCAGTACTTC.

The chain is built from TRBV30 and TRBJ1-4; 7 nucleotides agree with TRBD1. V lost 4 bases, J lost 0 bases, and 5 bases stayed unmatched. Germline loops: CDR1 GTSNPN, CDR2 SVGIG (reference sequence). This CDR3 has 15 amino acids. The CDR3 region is CAWNTGASTNEKLFF. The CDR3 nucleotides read TGTGCCTGGAACACAGGGGCTTCAACTAATGAAAAACTGTTTTTT.

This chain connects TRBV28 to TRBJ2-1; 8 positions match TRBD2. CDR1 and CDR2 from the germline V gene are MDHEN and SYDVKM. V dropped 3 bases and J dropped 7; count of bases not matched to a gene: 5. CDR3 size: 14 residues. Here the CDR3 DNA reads TGTGCCAGCAGTTTGCAGCGGGAGACGAATGAGCAGTTCTTC. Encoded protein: CASSLQRETNEQFF.

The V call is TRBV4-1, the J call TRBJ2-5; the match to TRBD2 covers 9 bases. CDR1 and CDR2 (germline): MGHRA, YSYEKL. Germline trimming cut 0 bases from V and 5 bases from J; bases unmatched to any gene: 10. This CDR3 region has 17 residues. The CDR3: CASSQDLGGGAGETQYF. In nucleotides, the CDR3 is TGCGCCAGCAGCCAAGATCTGGGCGGGGGGGCCGGTGAGACCCAGTACTTC.

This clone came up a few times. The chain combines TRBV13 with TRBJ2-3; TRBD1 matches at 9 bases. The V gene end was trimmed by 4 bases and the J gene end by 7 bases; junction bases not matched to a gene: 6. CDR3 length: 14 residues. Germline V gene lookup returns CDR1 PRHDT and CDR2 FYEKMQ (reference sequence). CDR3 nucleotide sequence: TGTGCCAGCAGCTCAGGGACAGGGACAAATACGCAGTATTTT. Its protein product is CASSSGTGTNTQYF.

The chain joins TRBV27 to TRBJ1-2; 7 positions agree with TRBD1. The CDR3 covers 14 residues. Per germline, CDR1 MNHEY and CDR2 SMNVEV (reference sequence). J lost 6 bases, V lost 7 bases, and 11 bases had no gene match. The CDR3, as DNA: TGTGCCAGCACTCGAAACAGGGGCGAAAATGGCTACACCTTC. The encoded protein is CASTRNRGENGYTF.

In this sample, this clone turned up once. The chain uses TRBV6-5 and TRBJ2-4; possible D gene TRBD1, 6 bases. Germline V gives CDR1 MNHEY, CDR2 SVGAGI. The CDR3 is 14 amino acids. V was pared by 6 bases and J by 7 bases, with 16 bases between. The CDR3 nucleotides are TGTGCCAGCAGGATGGGGGACACGAGGAACATTCAGTACTTC. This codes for CASRMGDTRNIQYF.